This TCR beta chain was profiled in a study of T cell changes during pregnancy in multiple sclerosis. Trimming cost V 2 bases and J 13 bases, with 8 bases left between them. CDR3 length: 10 amino acids. Germline V gene sequence: CDR1 MGHDK, CDR2 SYGVNS. Produced via immunoSEQ multiplex PCR; TCRdb's table is partial and in-frame only. The table has tens of thousands of clones, approximately 92% seen once; the top ten hold under 0.95%. The TCR originated in a female donor with multiple sclerosis, enrolled in a pregnancy study. The sample consisted of peripheral blood, taken in the first trimester of pregnancy. V gene TRBV25-1 combines with J gene TRBJ1-1; perhaps TRBD1 as D (5 bases). CDR3 loop: CASSERQLFF. The DNA for the CDR3 is TGTGCCAGCAGTGAACGACAGCTTTTCTTT.